The rows below give T cell receptor beta chains drawn from one sample of a study of prognosis after radiotherapy for stage I lung cancer. Each CDR3 protein is one row after TCRdb ran MiXCR on the multiplex PCR reads. This table holds about 31,000 distinct CDR3 sequences, 32% found once. The source material was PBMCs, sampled before or after stereotactic body radiation therapy (not recorded which). Source of these receptors: a donor aged 50 or older with non-small cell lung cancer. The CDR3 runs from the conserved cysteine through the conserved F or W. The D gene is left open where the match is weak. A row's size may be missing; if present it is once, few, many or a size class.

size,D,V,J,length,DNA,CDR3
.,.,TRBV10-3,TRBJ1-1,14,TGTGCCATCACGGAGGACAGAATGAACACTGAAGCTTTCTTT,CAITEDRMNTEAFF
.,TRBD2,TRBV7-8,TRBJ2-7,16,TGTGCCAGCAGCCCCTGGAAGGGGCGGGGGTCCTGCGAGCAGTACTTC,CASSPWKGRGSCEQYF
few,TRBD1,TRBV7-9,TRBJ2-5,17,TGTGCCAGCAGCTTAGCTCGCTGGGACAGCGTAGGAGAGACCCAGTACTTC,CASSLARWDSVGETQYF
many,.,TRBV2,TRBJ1-6,13,TGTGCCAGCATCAAGGAAGGAGATTCACCCCTCCACTTT,CASIKEGDSPLHF
.,.,TRBV19,TRBJ1-5,12,TGTGCCAGTAGTATTGACATCCAGCCCCAGCATTTT,CASSIDIQPQHF
many,.,TRBV6-2/TRBV6-3,TRBJ2-7,13,TGTGCCAGCAGTTACGAGTGGGGGCCCGAGCAGTACTTC,CASSYEWGPEQYF
many,TRBD2,TRBV5-1,TRBJ2-1,14,TGCGCCAGCAGCCCAACTGGACTAGCGGATCAGCAGTTCTTC,CASSPTGLADQQFF
medium-sized,TRBD2,TRBV6-1,TRBJ2-7,14,TGTGCCAGCAGTGAGGGACTAGAATACTACGAGCAGTACTTC,CASSEGLEYYEQYF
.,TRBD2,TRBV19,TRBJ2-1,16,TGTGCCAGTAGTGAGACTAGCGGGAGGGCCTACAATGAGCAGTTCTTC,CASSETSGRAYNEQFF
many,.,TRBV12-3/TRBV12-4,TRBJ2-7,11,TGTGCCAGCAGCAACAGGGTCGAGCAGTACTTC,CASSNRVEQYF
many,.,TRBV19,TRBJ1-5,15,TGTGCCAGTAGTTGGACTTACTATAGCAATCAGCCCCAGCATTTT,CASSWTYYSNQPQHF
many,.,TRBV6-2/TRBV6-3,TRBJ2-5,14,TGTGCCAGCAGTCAGTACAGTGGGCAAGAGACCCAGTACTTC,CASSQYSGQETQYF
many,.,TRBV12-3/TRBV12-4,TRBJ1-6,14,TGTGCCAGCAGTTGGGAGACAAGTAATTCACCCCTCCACTTT,CASSWETSNSPLHF
many,TRBD1,TRBV13,TRBJ1-2,17,TGTGCCAGCAGCTTAGGCCGACTGACAGGGGGGAACTATGGCTACACCTTC,CASSLGRLTGGNYGYTF
many,TRBD2,TRBV20-1,TRBJ2-1,18,TGCAGTGCGACGACTAGCGGGAGAGGGGTGGCTACTAACAATGAGCAGTTCTTC,CSATTSGRGVATNNEQFF
.,TRBD1,TRBV27,TRBJ2-7,18,TGTGCCAGCAGTCCCACGACAGGGGATGGTTACTCCCATTACGAGCAGTACTTC,CASSPTTGDGYSHYEQYF
many,.,TRBV2,TRBJ2-5,14,TGTGCCAGCTTAACAGGGTCCCCGGGGGAGACCCAGTACTTC,CASLTGSPGETQYF
.,.,TRBV5-1,TRBJ1-6,17,TGCGCCAGCAGCTCCCAGGAGCGCGAGACCTATAATTCACCCCTCCACTTT,CASSSQERETYNSPLHF
many,.,TRBV24-1,TRBJ1-1,12,TGTGCCACCAGTGATTTTAAACAAGAAGCTTTCTTT,CATSDFKQEAFF
.,.,TRBV12-3/TRBV12-4,TRBJ2-6,16,TGTGCCAGCAGTTCACTCGGGACCTCTGTGTCCAACGTCCTGACTTTC,CASSSLGTSVSNVLTF
many,.,TRBV7-9,TRBJ2-3,12,TGTGCCAGCAGCTTAATGTTGGATACGCAGTATTTT,CASSLMLDTQYF
many,.,TRBV7-3,TRBJ2-2,16,TGTGCCAGCAGCTCATCTGGCGGACCGAACACCGGGGAGCTGTTTTTT,CASSSSGGPNTGELFF
many,TRBD2,TRBV20-1,TRBJ2-7,15,TGCAGTGCTAGACGGACTAGCGGGAGCGTTAACGAGCAGTACTTC,CSARRTSGSVNEQYF
.,TRBD1,TRBV6-1,TRBJ1-2,13,TGTGCCAGCAGTAATGACAGGGCGGGTGGCTACACCTTC,CASSNDRAGGYTF
many,.,TRBV6-2/TRBV6-3,TRBJ2-1,13,TGTGCCAGCAGTGTGGAAAGGGTCGATGAGCAGTTCTTC,CASSVERVDEQFF
many,TRBD2,TRBV6-1,TRBJ2-7,16,TGTGCCAGCAGTGAAGTTCCGACTAGCGGCCCCTACGAGCAGTACTTC,CASSEVPTSGPYEQYF
many,.,TRBV4-2,TRBJ2-2,14,TGTGCCAGCAGCCAAGAGACCCTCGCCGGGGAGCTGTTTTTT,CASSQETLAGELFF
.,.,TRBV9,TRBJ1-1,14,TGTGCCAGCAGCCCCGGGGGGGGGACTCAAGAAGCTTTCTTT,CASSPGGGTQEAFF
many,.,TRBV2,TRBJ2-1,15,TGTGCCAGCAGGCTCGGGACCCCTGGGAACAATGAGCAGTTCTTC,CASRLGTPGNNEQFF
.,.,TRBV15,TRBJ2-7,19,TGTGCCACCAGCACCCGAAAGGGGGGGGGGGACATGTATGCCTACGAGCAGTACTTC,CATSTRKGGGDMYAYEQYF
many,.,TRBV5-1,TRBJ2-2,17,TGCGCCAGCAGCTTGGTAAGCGGACCTACGAACACCGGGGAGCTGTTTTTT,CASSLVSGPTNTGELFF
once,.,TRBV19,TRBJ2-7,15,TGTGCCAGTAGGAGGACTAGAGGGGGCCACTACGAGCAGTACTTC,CASRRTRGGHYEQYF
few,.,TRBV12-2,TRBJ2-2,18,TGTGCAAGTCGCTTAGGACCGGGACAGGGCGCGAACACCGGGGAGCTGTTTTTT,CASRLGPGQGANTGELFF
many,.,TRBV19,TRBJ1-5,14,TGTGCCAGTAGTATTAGACGTAGCAATCAGCCCCAGCATTTT,CASSIRRSNQPQHF
many,.,TRBV19,TRBJ2-1,13,TGTGCCAGTAGCCTCCACCGAAGCAATGAGCAGTTCTTC,CASSLHRSNEQFF
.,TRBD2,TRBV18,TRBJ2-3,16,TGTGCCAGCTCACTCCGCACTAGCGGGAGCGCAGATACGCAGTATTTT,CASSLRTSGSADTQYF
many,TRBD2,TRBV20-1,TRBJ2-3,13,TGCAGTGCCCCGACTAGCGGCACAGATACGCAGTATTTT,CSAPTSGTDTQYF
.,.,TRBV19,TRBJ1-5,14,TGTGCCAGTAGTATCTATAGTTTCAATCAGCCCCAGCATTTT,CASSIYSFNQPQHF
many,.,TRBV29-1,TRBJ2-7,12,TGCAGCGGGCGGGACAACTCCTACGAGCAGTACTTC,CSGRDNSYEQYF
.,TRBD1,TRBV6-5,TRBJ2-1,17,TGTGCCAGCAGATACGCCGGGACAGGACCATCCTACAATGAGCAGTTCTTC,CASRYAGTGPSYNEQFF
.,TRBD2,TRBV5-1,TRBJ2-3,18,TGCGCCAGCAACTTTTCGCTAGCGGGAAGCACGGGGACAGATACGCAGTATTTT,CASNFSLAGSTGTDTQYF
many,.,TRBV7-3,TRBJ2-2,13,TGTGCCAGCAGCTCCACAGGGACCGGGGAGCTGTTTTTT,CASSSTGTGELFF